This T cell receptor (beta chain) derives from a study of blood T cells in healthy people across ages. Overall study context: About one barcoded beta molecule per two T cells came from capture by template switching. Findings and limits, study-wide: When set beside aged donors, long-lived donors presented more naive CD4+ cells and higher diversity. The study found TCR beta diversity correlated strongly with naive T cell percentage.

Through a sample-barcoded 5' primer and a J-beta primer mix, a second PCR was run for roughly 7 to 11 cycles. Each cDNA molecule, via a template-switch adaptor with 12 random nucleotides, was tagged. TCRdb reprocessed the 5' RACE reads with MiXCR, giving one entry per CDR3 protein. Of 550,000 to 800,000 distinct CDR3 sequences listed, under 25% are singletons. CDR1 MGHRA and CDR2 YSYEKL come from the germline V gene. With 0 bases removed from V and 7 bases from J, the gap between germline ends came to 13 bases. The CDR3 has 15 residues. Comment on this clonotype: No antigen is known for it.

The V call is TRBV4-1, the J call TRBJ1-5, with D hard to call. The source material was blood. This receptor was obtained from a man aged 65 to 79 in good health. The CDR3 DNA sequence: TGCGCCAGCAGCCAAGACCATGAACCGCGACAGCCCCAGCATTTT. Encoded protein: CASSQDHEPRQPQHF.